The entry that follows covers one TCR beta chain sequence. Its antigen is unidentified. The data are from a study of T cell responses to AZD1222 COVID-19 vaccine. Findings and limits, study-wide: Donor demographics were predominantly white British with a female majority; clonal diversity may be underestimated. Repertoire samples came only from after the peak T cell response. Among AZD1222 vaccinees, only 5 to 7 were seropositive at baseline.

Clones were read by immunoSEQ multiplex PCR, and TCRdb kept only the in-frame ones, dropping some. Of around 130,000 clones detected, roughly 86% appear once; the ten largest clones hold around 5%. Sequenced material: peripheral blood, taken 28 days after the second AZD1222 dose. This TCR was sampled from an adult who received the AZD1222 COVID-19 vaccine.

The CDR3 protein is CASSSTGLEEFF. In nucleotides, the CDR3 is TGTGCCAGCAGCTCGACAGGGTTAGAGGAGTTCTTC. V gene TRBV5-8 combines with J gene TRBJ2-1; 7 bases agree with TRBD1. CDR3 length: 12 amino acids. Germline lookup yields CDR1 SGHTS and CDR2 YDEGEE. The ends lost 3 bases at V and 14 bases at J; junction bases unmatched: 8.